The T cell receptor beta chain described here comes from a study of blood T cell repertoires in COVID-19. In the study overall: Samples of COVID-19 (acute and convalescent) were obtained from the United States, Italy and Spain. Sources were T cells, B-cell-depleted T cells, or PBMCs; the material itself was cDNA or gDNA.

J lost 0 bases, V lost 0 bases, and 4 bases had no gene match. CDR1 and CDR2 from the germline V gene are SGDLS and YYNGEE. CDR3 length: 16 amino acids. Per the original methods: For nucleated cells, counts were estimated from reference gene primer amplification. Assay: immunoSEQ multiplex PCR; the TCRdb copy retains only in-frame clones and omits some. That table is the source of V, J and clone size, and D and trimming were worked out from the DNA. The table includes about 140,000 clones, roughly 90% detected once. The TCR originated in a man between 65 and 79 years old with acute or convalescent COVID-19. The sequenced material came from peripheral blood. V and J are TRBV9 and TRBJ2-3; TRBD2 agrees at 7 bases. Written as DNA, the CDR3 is TGTGCCAGCAGCGTAGGCAATAGCGGGAGCACAGATACGCAGTATTTT. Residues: CASSVGNSGSTDTQYF.